These 9 T cell receptor beta chains share one sample of origin, sequenced in a study of T cell responses to AZD1222 COVID-19 vaccine (dated by TCRdb to the early 2020s). What this sample's time point label stands for: about 28 days (+/-7) after the second vaccine dose. Libraries came from the immunoSEQ multiplex PCR assay. What TCRdb holds here is the immuneACCESS table cut down to in-frame rearrangements. Part of the clones is not present; checked against another copy, under half of the missing clones reflect an unresolved V gene, and the others are unexplained. In this sample the table shows some 150,000 clones, about 92% of which occur a single time. Together, the top ten hold roughly 1.7% of the sample. The sample in question was peripheral blood, obtained 28 days after the second AZD1222 dose. The receptors stem from an adult who received the AZD1222 COVID-19 vaccine.

This clone was recorded only once. The rearrangement links TRBV19 to TRBJ1-5; 7 positions agree with TRBD1. CDR1 and CDR2 from the germline V gene are LNHDA and SQIVND (reference sequence). The CDR3 has 16 amino acids. V lost 9 bases to trimming and J lost 0 bases; unmatched junction nucleotides: 11. CDR3 residues: CARTGKTGLSNQPQHF. In DNA, the CDR3 is TGTGCCAGGACAGGGAAGACAGGCCTTAGCAATCAGCCCCAGCATTTT. The entire variable domain, with the rest obtained from reference TRBV19 and TRBJ1-5, is as follows: DGGITQSPKYLFRKEGQNVTLSCEQNLNHDAMYWYRQDPGQGLRLIYYSQIVNDFQKGDIAEGYSVSREKKESFPLTVTSAQKNPTAFYLCARTGKTGLSNQPQHFGDGTRLSIL.

The chain carries TRBV3-1 (or the pseudogene TRBV3-2) and TRBJ2-1; 7 bases map to TRBD2. V lost 6 bases, J lost 6 bases, and 5 bases stayed unmatched. Germline-derived CDR1 and CDR2 are LGHDT and YNNKEL (reference sequence). This CDR3 spans 13 amino acids. CDR3 DNA sequence: TGTGCCAGCAGTCAACTAGCGATCAATGAGCAGTTCTTC. As protein: CASSQLAINEQFF.

The chain carries TRBV4-1 and TRBJ1-5; the match to TRBD1 covers 7 bases. Unmatched junction bases numbered 15, after V lost 0 bases and J lost 4 bases. Germline V gives CDR1 MGHRA, CDR2 YSYEKL. The CDR3 is made up of 19 amino acids. DNA for the CDR3: TGCGCCAGCAGCCAAGATGAGAGGGGGCGTGTTAAGCTGAATCAGCCCCAGCATTTT. Its translation is CASSQDERGRVKLNQPQHF.

The rearrangement uses TRBV2 and TRBJ1-5; D remains ambiguous. CDR3 length: 11 amino acids. Germline V gene data show CDR1 as SNHLY and CDR2 as FYNNEI. Trimming stripped 6 bases from V and 13 bases from J, with 13 bases between. CDR3 coding DNA: TGTGCCAGCAGGGTTGGGCTACTACAGCATTTT. Protein product: CASRVGLLQHF.

The chain combines TRBV27 with TRBJ1-2; 7 positions match TRBD1. With V trimmed by 4 bases and J by 8 bases, 16 bases remained unmatched. Germline CDR1 reads MNHEY; CDR2 reads SMNVEV (reference sequence). The CDR3 contains 16 residues. The CDR3 DNA sequence: TGTGCCAGCAGTTCGAAAACAAATTCAGGGGGGCGAGGCTACACCTTC. Its protein is CASSSKTNSGGRGYTF.

The V call is TRBV27, the J call TRBJ1-1, with D uncertain. The CDR3 runs to 14 residues. Germline loops: CDR1 MNHEY, CDR2 SMNVEV (reference sequence). The ends were cut back, 5 bases at V and 0 bases at J, with 10 bases in the middle. In nucleotides, the CDR3 is TGTGCCAGCAGTAATTCTCACCTGAACACTGAAGCTTTCTTT. Protein: CASSNSHLNTEAFF.

This rearrangement joins TRBV11-3 to TRBJ2-1; possibly TRBD2 for D (5 bases). The V gene's germline CDR1 is SGHNT and CDR2 YENEEA. The V and J ends lost 5 bases and 9 bases respectively, with 17 bases between them. This CDR3 comprises 14 residues. In DNA form, the CDR3 reads TGTGCCAGCAGCCTATTCACGGGGAGTAGTGAGCAGTTCTTC. Protein: CASSLFTGSSEQFF.

The chain's CDR3 is CASRSTGQTQYF. The CDR3 DNA reads as TGTGCCAGCAGGTCTACAGGACAGACGCAGTATTTT. V and J are TRBV6-5 and TRBJ2-3, with D tentatively TRBD1 (6 bases). The CDR3 length is 12 residues. Trimming left V 6 bases short and J 9 bases short, with 13 bases between. From germline, CDR1 is MNHEY and CDR2 SVGAGI.

This chain joins TRBV7-9 and TRBJ1-1; D gene uncertain. V lost 5 bases and J lost 1, with 17 bases in between. The CDR3 length is 16 residues. From germline, CDR1 is SEHNR and CDR2 FQNEAQ (reference sequence). CDR3 residues: CASSPVPGSGNTEAFF. CDR3 nucleotide sequence: TGTGCCAGCAGCCCCGTTCCGGGTTCAGGGAACACTGAAGCTTTCTTT. Together with reference TRBV7-9 and TRBJ1-1, the CDR3 gives the full variable domain: DTGVSQNPRHKITKRGQNVTFRCDPISEHNRLYWYRQTLGQGPEFLTYFQNEAQLEKSRLLSDRFSAERPKGSFSTLEIQRTEQGDSAMYLCASSPVPGSGNTEAFFGQGTRLTVV.